These 30 T cell receptor beta chains originate from one sample sequenced in a study of OX40 agonist ivuxolimab in advanced cancers. Libraries were prepared by immunoSEQ multiplex PCR; TCRdb keeps only in-frame clonotypes and omits some of them. The data show over 55,000 clones, roughly nine tenths seen once. Sample: CD4+ or CD8+ T cells sorted from blood, taken in a trial of the OX40 agonist ivuxolimab. The receptors were gathered from an adult with an advanced solid tumor such as melanoma, head and neck, liver or kidney cancer.

V usage is TRBV5-6 and J usage is TRBJ2-5; TRBD1 is a possible D gene (6 bases). This CDR3 contains 16 residues. V was pared by 6 bases and J by 4 bases, with 22 bases between. Germline CDR1 reads SGHDT; CDR2 reads YYEEEE. This chain's CDR3 is CASTVRDNYPVETQYF. CDR3 bases: TGTGCCAGCACGGTTCGGGACAATTACCCAGTAGAGACCCAGTACTTC.

This clone was seen a few times. Other nucleotide sequences in the sample specify the same CDR3. The chain carries TRBV9 and TRBJ2-1, with 14 bases matching TRBD2. The CDR3 is 17 amino acids. Per germline, CDR1 SGDLS and CDR2 YYNGEE. V shed 2 bases, J shed 4 bases, and the junction held 5 bases outside the gene matches. The CDR3 protein is CASSVGTSGSQYNEQFF. CDR3 coding DNA: TGTGCCAGCAGCGTTGGGACTAGCGGGAGCCAATACAATGAGCAGTTCTTC.

V gene TRBV6-1 combines with J gene TRBJ2-5, with 9 bases that match TRBD2. The CDR3 has 16 amino acids. The ends lost 2 bases at V and 2 bases at J; junction bases unmatched: 6. Germline CDR1 and CDR2: MNHNS and SASEGT. The CDR3 region is CASSEMAGGPQETQYF. The CDR3 nucleotides are TGTGCCAGCAGTGAAATGGCGGGAGGGCCTCAAGAGACCCAGTACTTC.

This chain links TRBV11-3 with TRBJ2-2; 9 bases align to TRBD2. The germline V gene has CDR1 SGHNT and CDR2 YENEEA. V lost 5 bases to trimming and J lost 2 bases; unmatched junction nucleotides: 6. CDR3 size: 16 residues. In DNA form, the CDR3 reads TGTGCCAGCAGCCCCATGACTAGCGGCAACACCGGGGAGCTGTTTTTT. Translated, it gives CASSPMTSGNTGELFF.

The V and J genes are TRBV19 and TRBJ2-2; weak D call: TRBD2 (5 bases). CDR1 LNHDA and CDR2 SQIVND come from the germline V gene (reference sequence). This CDR3 has 15 residues. V was trimmed by 5 bases and J by 5 bases, leaving 15 bases between them. The CDR3 protein is CASSLGGPWTGELFF. CDR3 nucleotide sequence: TGTGCCAGTAGTCTAGGAGGTCCCTGGACCGGGGAGCTGTTTTTT.

The chain joins TRBV28 to TRBJ2-7; D is perhaps TRBD1 (6 bases). CDR1 MDHEN and CDR2 SYDVKM come from the germline V gene. Trimming pared 4 bases from V and 1 base from J, leaving 8 bases between. The CDR3 is 13 amino acids. CDR3 DNA sequence: TGTGCCAGCAGTTCCAGGGGTTCCTACGAGCAGTACTTC. Its translation: CASSSRGSYEQYF.

The rearrangement joins TRBV15 to TRBJ2-1; D is ambiguous. Germline V lookup: CDR1 LNHNV, CDR2 YYDKDF (reference sequence). The CDR3 runs 17 residues. Between the trimmed V and J ends, which lost 0 bases and 8 bases, there was a span of 20 bases. The CDR3 DNA is TGTGCCACCAGCAGAGATCTCTCCACGACAATGGGCTATGAGCAGTTCTTC. Amino acid sequence: CATSRDLSTTMGYEQFF.

The chain carries TRBV5-6 and TRBJ1-1; 7 bases match TRBD1. V gave up 5 bases and J gave up 1 base; unmatched junction bases: 11. Germline V gene sequence: CDR1 SGHDT, CDR2 YYEEEE. CDR3 length: 16 residues. The CDR3 reads CASSWTGDYTNTEAFF. The CDR3 DNA follows: TGTGCCAGCAGTTGGACAGGCGATTATACGAACACTGAAGCTTTCTTT.

The chain combines TRBV7-8 with TRBJ2-1; TRBD2 agrees at 11 bases. The V segment lost 1 base and the J segment 0 bases; nucleotides outside the gene matches: 2. Germline V CDR1 and CDR2: SGHVS, FQNEAQ. The CDR3 has 17 amino acids. CDR3 DNA sequence: TGTGCCAGCAGCTTAGGACTAGCGGGACCCTCCTACAATGAGCAGTTCTTC. Its translation: CASSLGLAGPSYNEQFF. Based on the CDR3 plus reference TRBV7-8 and TRBJ2-1, the full variable domain is GAGVSQSPRYKVAKRGQDVALRCDPISGHVSLFWYQQALGQGPEFLTYFQNEAQLDKSGLPSDRFFAERPEGSVSTLKIQRTQQEDSAVYLCASSLGLAGPSYNEQFFGPGTRLTVL.

The chain uses TRBV5-6 and TRBJ2-7; the match to TRBD2 covers 14 bases. The CDR3 covers 17 residues. From germline, CDR1 is SGHDT and CDR2 YYEEEE. Losses at the gene ends were 3 bases for V and 7 bases for J; bases not matched to a gene: 12. The CDR3 loop reads CASSWGGTSGRAGEQYF. For the CDR3, the DNA is TGTGCCAGCAGCTGGGGGGGGACTAGCGGGAGAGCGGGTGAGCAGTACTTC.

The J gene is TRBJ2-3, the V gene TRBV29-1; D remains ambiguous. The CDR3 extends over 12 amino acids. Trimming left V 5 bases short and J 3 bases short, with 9 bases between. Germline V CDR1 and CDR2: SQVTM, ANQGSEA. CDR3 sequence: CSVLDGTDTQYF. The CDR3 DNA reads TGCAGCGTTCTCGACGGGACAGATACGCAGTATTTT.

The rearrangement joins TRBV5-6 to TRBJ2-3; no clear D gene. The germline CDR1 and CDR2 sequences are SGHDT and YYEEEE. This CDR3 has 11 amino acids. V shed 1 base and J shed 3 bases, with 0 bases lying between them. The DNA of the CDR3 is TGTGCCAGCAGCTTGACAGATACGCAGTATTTT. It yields the protein CASSLTDTQYF.

This clone was detected once. This rearrangement joins TRBV4-1 to TRBJ2-7; D is possibly TRBD1 (6 bases). The length of the CDR3 is 15 residues. The V end was cut by 2 bases, the J end by 3 bases, with 14 bases between. Looked up from germline, CDR1 is MGHRA and CDR2 is YSYEKL. CDR3 protein: CASSQLRDKYYEQYF. The DNA for the CDR3 is TGCGCCAGCAGCCAACTCCGGGACAAATACTACGAGCAGTACTTC.

DNA of the CDR3: TGTGCCAGCAGCCCGGGAGCGGGAGATGGAGAGACCCAGTACTTC. Translating it yields CASSPGAGDGETQYF. The chain joins TRBV6-5 to TRBJ2-5; 8 bases align to TRBD2. The CDR3 is 15 amino acids. The germline V gene encodes CDR1 MNHEY and CDR2 SVGAGI. V lost 6 bases and J lost 4; bases outside the gene matches: 10.

The chain carries TRBV7-2 and TRBJ2-3, with 8 positions matching TRBD1. V gave up 5 bases and J gave up 3 bases; unmatched junction bases: 7. CDR3 length: 15 residues. Germline CDR1 SGHTA, CDR2 FQGNSA. The CDR3 here is CASSASGGETDTQYF. In DNA form, the CDR3 reads TGTGCCAGCAGCGCTTCAGGGGGCGAGACAGATACGCAGTATTTT.

The chain combines TRBV6-5 with TRBJ2-7, with a weak D call TRBD2 (5 bases). This CDR3 has 15 amino acids. V lost 0 bases and J lost 5, with 14 bases in between. The V gene's germline CDR1 is MNHEY and CDR2 SVGAGI. The CDR3 nucleotides read TGTGCCAGCAGTTACTCCCGCGGGCCGAGGAACGAGCAGTACTTC. As protein: CASSYSRGPRNEQYF.

V is TRBV7-2 and J is TRBJ2-7; no clear D. The CDR3 contains 13 residues. Per the germline V gene, CDR1 is SGHTA and CDR2 is FQGNSA. V lost 3 bases, J lost 5 bases, and 11 bases lay in between. The CDR3 loop reads CASSFAGSNEQYF. As DNA, the CDR3 is TGTGCCAGCAGCTTTGCTGGCTCGAACGAGCAGTACTTC.

The V call is TRBV7-8, the J call TRBJ2-1, with TRBD1 matching over 8 bases. The germline CDR1 and CDR2 sequences are SGHVS and FQNEAQ. The CDR3 covers 16 residues. With V trimmed by 6 bases and J by 4 bases, 11 bases remained unmatched. DNA of the CDR3: TGTGCCAGCAGTTTTTCGCGGACAGGGTTATACAATGAGCAGTTCTTC. Translation: CASSFSRTGLYNEQFF.

This clone was counted a few times. Other DNA sequences in this sample translate to the same CDR3. This rearrangement joins TRBV28 to TRBJ1-1; D might be TRBD1 (5 bases). Germline CDR1 is MDHEN and CDR2 is SYDVKM. Trimming pared 9 bases from V and 0 bases from J, leaving 8 bases between. The CDR3 is made up of 12 amino acids. The CDR3 bases are TGTGCCAGTGACAGCTTGAACACTGAAGCTTTCTTT. Protein product: CASDSLNTEAFF.

The chain links TRBV2 to TRBJ1-1, with D maybe TRBD1 (6 bases). Trimming took 0 bases from V and 0 from J, leaving 8 bases between them. Germline CDR1 SNHLY, CDR2 FYNNEI. The CDR3 consists of 15 residues. DNA for the CDR3: TGTGCCAGCAGTGAAGCACCAGGGGTGAACACTGAAGCTTTCTTT. Translated: CASSEAPGVNTEAFF. Using reference TRBV2 and TRBJ1-1 for the parts outside the CDR3, the full variable domain is EPEVTQTPSHQVTQMGQEVILRCVPISNHLYFYWYRQILGQKVEFLVSFYNNEISEKSEIFDDQFSVERPDGSNFTLKIRSTKLEDSAMYFCASSEAPGVNTEAFFGQGTRLTVV.

V and J are TRBV13 and TRBJ2-1; TRBD2 agrees at 8 bases. V lost 5 bases, J lost 7 bases, and 7 bases stayed unmatched. The CDR3 consists of 14 residues. Germline V gene sequence: CDR1 PRHDT, CDR2 FYEKMQ (reference sequence). CDR3 region: CASSPRAGGNEQFF. CDR3 DNA sequence: TGTGCCAGCAGCCCCAGGGCGGGAGGAAATGAGCAGTTCTTC. Filled out from reference TRBV13 and TRBJ2-1, the complete variable domain reads AAGVIQSPRHLIKEKRETATLKCYPIPRHDTVYWYQQGPGQDPQFLISFYEKMQSDKGSIPDRFSAQQFSDYHSELNMSSLELGDSALYFCASSPRAGGNEQFFGPGTRLTVL.

V usage is TRBV27 and J usage is TRBJ2-3; D is perhaps TRBD1 (6 bases). V lost 5 bases and J lost 1, with 10 bases in between. From germline, CDR1 is MNHEY and CDR2 SMNVEV (reference sequence). The CDR3 is 14 residues long. The CDR3 sequence is CASSTQGRTDTQYF. CDR3 in DNA: TGTGCCAGCAGTACACAGGGACGCACAGATACGCAGTATTTT.

This sequence joins TRBV15 and TRBJ2-7, with D possibly matching TRBD2 (5 bases). The CDR3 totals 15 residues. Per the germline V gene, CDR1 is LNHNV and CDR2 is YYDKDF (reference sequence). V was clipped by 3 bases and J by 7 bases, with 19 bases between them. The CDR3 nucleotides read TGTGCCACCAGCAGTAACCTAGGACTGGCTACGGAGCAGTACTTC. Protein: CATSSNLGLATEQYF.

The rearrangement joins TRBV6-5 to TRBJ2-1, with TRBD2 matching 9 bases. The V gene end was trimmed by 6 bases and the J gene end by 3 bases; junction bases not matched to a gene: 9. The CDR3 contains 16 residues. Germline CDR1 is MNHEY and CDR2 is SVGAGI. The DNA for the CDR3 is TGTGCCAGCAGCTACACGTGGACTAGCGTCTACAATGAGCAGTTCTTC. It specifies CASSYTWTSVYNEQFF.

This clone was detected only a few times. The chain uses TRBV4-3 and TRBJ2-3; 7 bases align to TRBD2. V trimming: 7 bases; J trimming: 1 base; junction bases outside the gene matches: 11. Germline loops: CDR1 LGHNA, CDR2 YSLEER. The CDR3 consists of 16 residues. CDR3 protein: CASTRDYDMGTDTQYF. In DNA form, the CDR3 reads TGCGCCAGCACAAGGGACTACGATATGGGCACAGATACGCAGTATTTT.

V is TRBV19 and J is TRBJ1-2; TRBD1 agrees at 9 bases. Germline trimming cut 5 bases from V and 6 bases from J; bases unmatched to any gene: 10. The CDR3 loop spans 15 amino acids. Germline V CDR1 and CDR2: LNHDA, SQIVND (reference sequence). The CDR3 protein is CASSWQGTGSDGYTF. The DNA of the CDR3 is TGTGCCAGTAGTTGGCAAGGGACAGGGAGCGATGGCTACACCTTC.

The table lists this clone with a count of one. The V gene is TRBV13, the J gene TRBJ2-1, with 11 bases matching TRBD1. After removal of 5 bases from V and 3 bases from J, the junction contained 3 bases not matched to a gene. CDR3 length: 15 amino acids. Germline V gives CDR1 PRHDT, CDR2 FYEKMQ (reference sequence). This chain's CDR3 is CASSDGTGGYNEQFF. The CDR3 coding sequence is TGTGCCAGCAGCGACGGGACAGGGGGCTACAATGAGCAGTTCTTC.

The rearrangement links TRBV28 to TRBJ1-2; D call uncertain. CDR3 length equals 13 residues. Trimming removed 2 bases at V and 4 bases at J, with 8 bases between. Germline CDR1 reads MDHEN; CDR2 reads SYDVKM. The CDR3 nucleotides are TGTGCCAGCAGTTTAGGGCATCGCTATGGCTACACCTTC. This encodes CASSLGHRYGYTF.

This chain uses TRBV4-3 with TRBJ2-3; 10 bases are shared with TRBD2. J was trimmed by 8 bases and V by 0 bases; bases with no gene match: 14. Germline V gives CDR1 LGHNA, CDR2 YSLEER. This CDR3 contains 18 residues. The DNA for the CDR3 is TGCGCCAGCAGCCAAGATCTCGGGGCGGCTAGCGGGAGAGGTACGCAGTATTTT. Translated, it gives CASSQDLGAASGRGTQYF.

The rearrangement links TRBV6-5 to TRBJ2-7; 8 bases fit TRBD2. The V and J ends lost 11 bases and 0 bases, in that order; junction bases with no gene match: 6. The CDR3 spans 13 residues. The germline V gene has CDR1 MNHEY and CDR2 SVGAGI. In DNA, the CDR3 is TGTGCCGTGGGGGGACTAGGCTCCTACGAGCAGTACTTC. This gives the protein CAVGGLGSYEQYF.